This T cell receptor (beta chain) comes out of a study of cytomegalovirus exposure and HLA in healthy donors. Study-wide points: The study put around 180 TCR beta chains on its list as cytomegalovirus-associated. In a later analysis, across HLA loci, associated TCR counts were highest for DRB1, lowest for HLA-C. Using the classifier, cytomegalovirus status was reportedly diagnosed with high specificity and sensitivity.

A multiplex PCR was run with 60 Vbeta primers and 13 Jbeta primers. Original analysis: Counted up in a later analysis, unique TCR beta chains came to some 75 million, with around 9.9 million shared. Profiling relied on immunoSEQ multiplex PCR, and the TCRdb table lists in-frame clones only, not all of them. Clone size and the V and J calls come from that table; the DNA yielded D and trimming. Counted here are over 150,000 clones, about 88% occurring once; the ten biggest clones make up approximately 0.23%. As regards this clone: The antigen is not known.

Trimming removed 2 bases from V and 9 bases from J, with 5 bases in between. The CDR3 consists of 11 residues. The germline V gene has CDR1 SGHAT and CDR2 FQNNGV. This TCR came from a girl in the first two years of life in good health and CMV-seronegative. The chain couples TRBV11-2 to TRBJ2-1; D not resolved. Sequencing was done on a sample of PBMCs. CDR3 nucleotide sequence: TGTGCCAGCAGCTTACGTCCTGAGCAGTTCTTC. Its translation is CASSLRPEQFF.